The clone carrying this TCR beta chain has just a few counts. The antigen remains undetermined. Autologous stem cell transplantation was followed by relapse in every patient, and brentuximab vedotin exposure varied. Out of thawed PBMCs, magnetic negative selection purified CD4+ T cells. This entry belongs to a study of PD-1 blockade in classical Hodgkin lymphoma. Overall study results and limits: Complete responders entered with baseline diversity on par with newly diagnosed patients, the results showed. Baseline TCR diversity was reportedly lower in newly diagnosed patients than in healthy donors. It was reported as lower still in relapsed/refractory patients. Patients were excluded if nivolumab began under 1 year after ASCT (the autologous transplant).

Germline assignment: CDR1 SGHTA and CDR2 FQGNSA. CDR3 length: 13 residues. The V end lost 6 bases, the J end lost 6 bases, and 14 bases lay between the germline ends. Libraries were prepared by immunoSEQ multiplex PCR; TCRdb keeps only in-frame clonotypes and omits some of them. Among 30,000 or so clones, 85% were seen once, and the ten largest hold 2% to 2.5%. The genes are TRBV7-2 and TRBJ1-1; D is perhaps TRBD1 (5 bases). The clonotype was recovered from a human donor with classical Hodgkin lymphoma. Sequencing used CD4+ T cells from blood, obtained at baseline. For the CDR3, the DNA is TGTGCCAGCAGGCCCTCTGGGGGTGCTGAAGCTTTCTTT. Protein: CASRPSGGAEAFF.